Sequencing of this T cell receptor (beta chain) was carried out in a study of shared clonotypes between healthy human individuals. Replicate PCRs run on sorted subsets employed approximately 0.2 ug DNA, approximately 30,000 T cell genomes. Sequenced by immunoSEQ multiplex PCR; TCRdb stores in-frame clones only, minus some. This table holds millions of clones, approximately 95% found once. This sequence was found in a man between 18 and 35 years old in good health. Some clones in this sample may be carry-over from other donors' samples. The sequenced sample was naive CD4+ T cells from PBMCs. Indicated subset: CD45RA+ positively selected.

CDR3 residues: CASSSTGFDSFF. The CDR3 DNA reads TGTGCCAGCAGCTCGACAGGGTTTGACTCTTTCTTT. V usage is TRBV6-1 and J usage is TRBJ1-1; TRBD1 matches 7 bases. The V and J ends lost 6 bases and 12 bases, in that order; junction bases with no gene match: 10. The CDR3 contains 12 residues. In germline, CDR1 is MNHNS, CDR2 SASEGT.